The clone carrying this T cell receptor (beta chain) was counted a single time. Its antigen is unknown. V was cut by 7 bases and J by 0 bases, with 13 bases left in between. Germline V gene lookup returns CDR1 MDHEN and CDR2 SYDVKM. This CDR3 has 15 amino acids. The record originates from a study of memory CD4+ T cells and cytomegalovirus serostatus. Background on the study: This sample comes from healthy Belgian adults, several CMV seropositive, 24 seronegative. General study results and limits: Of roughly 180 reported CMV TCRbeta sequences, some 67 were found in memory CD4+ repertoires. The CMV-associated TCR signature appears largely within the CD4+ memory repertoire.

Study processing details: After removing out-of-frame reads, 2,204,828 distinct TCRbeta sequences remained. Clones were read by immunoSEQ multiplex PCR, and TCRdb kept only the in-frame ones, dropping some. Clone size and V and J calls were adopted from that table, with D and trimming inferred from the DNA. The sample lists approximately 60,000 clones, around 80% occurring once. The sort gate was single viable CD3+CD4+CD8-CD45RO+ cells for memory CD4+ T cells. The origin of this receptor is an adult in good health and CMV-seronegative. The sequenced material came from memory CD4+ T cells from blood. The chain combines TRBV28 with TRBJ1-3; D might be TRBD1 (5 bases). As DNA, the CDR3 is TGTGCCAGCATAAGAGGGACCTTCTCTGGAAACACCATATATTTT. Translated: CASIRGTFSGNTIYF.